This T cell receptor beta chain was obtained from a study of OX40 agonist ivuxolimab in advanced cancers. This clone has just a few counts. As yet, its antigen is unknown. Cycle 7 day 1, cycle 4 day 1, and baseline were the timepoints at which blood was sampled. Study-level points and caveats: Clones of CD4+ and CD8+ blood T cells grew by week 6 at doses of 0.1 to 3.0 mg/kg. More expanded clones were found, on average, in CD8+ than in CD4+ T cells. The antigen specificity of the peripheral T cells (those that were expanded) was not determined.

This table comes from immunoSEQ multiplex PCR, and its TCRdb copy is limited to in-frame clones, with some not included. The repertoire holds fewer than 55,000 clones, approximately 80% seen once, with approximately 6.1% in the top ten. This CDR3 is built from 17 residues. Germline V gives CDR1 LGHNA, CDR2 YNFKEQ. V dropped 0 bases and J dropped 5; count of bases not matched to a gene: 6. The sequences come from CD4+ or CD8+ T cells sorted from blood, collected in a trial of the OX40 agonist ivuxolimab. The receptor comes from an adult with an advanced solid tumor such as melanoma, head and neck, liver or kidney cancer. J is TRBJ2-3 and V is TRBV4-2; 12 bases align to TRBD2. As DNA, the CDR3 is TGTGCCAGCAGCCAAGATGAAACTAGCGGGGGGCTAGATACGCAGTATTTT. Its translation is CASSQDETSGGLDTQYF.